This record looks at one T cell receptor beta chain sequence and its context. The sample comes from a study of T cell changes during pregnancy in multiple sclerosis. Profiled with immunoSEQ multiplex PCR; TCRdb holds only in-frame clones, not every one. The repertoire holds approximately 40,000 clones, with more than 90% as singletons. Germline V gene sequence: CDR1 SGHNT, CDR2 YENEEA. The V gene end was trimmed by 4 bases and the J gene end by 3 bases; junction bases not matched to a gene: 12. The CDR3 has 17 residues. This specimen consisted of CD8+ T cells from peripheral blood mononuclear cells, obtained in the third trimester of pregnancy. The sequence was obtained from a female donor with multiple sclerosis, enrolled in a pregnancy study. V usage is TRBV11-3 and J usage is TRBJ2-7; 10 bases align to TRBD1. CDR3 residues: CASSSAGTGTGDYEQYF. The CDR3 DNA reads as TGTGCCAGCAGCTCAGCCGGTACCGGGACAGGGGACTACGAGCAGTACTTC.